The clone carrying this T cell receptor (beta chain) was detected many times. The record originates from a study of blood T cells in healthy people across ages. V lost 5 bases, J lost 1 base, and 3 bases stayed unmatched. Germline V gene lookup returns CDR1 SGHTA and CDR2 FQGNSA. CDR3 length: 15 residues. For the second PCR, which ran for roughly 7 to 11 cycles, a sample-barcoded 5' primer and a J-beta primer mix were used. Via MiXCR, TCRdb re-called the 5' RACE reads, giving one row per CDR3 protein. Of roughly 560,000 distinct CDR3 sequences in the sample, approximately 25% were seen once. This sample also belongs to another study, concerning T cells of mothers and their children. As reported in that work: Study donors consisted of three healthy Caucasian mothers and their six children. None of the identified T cell clones proved to be persistent microchimeric clones.

The sample consisted of blood. This receptor was identified in a boy aged 5-17 years in good health. This chain uses TRBV7-2 with TRBJ1-5; 9 positions agree with TRBD1. This CDR3 is CASSRDRASNQPQHF. In DNA form, the CDR3 reads TGTGCCAGCAGCCGGGACAGGGCGAGCAATCAGCCCCAGCATTTT.